The entry below describes one T cell receptor (beta chain). These data originate in a study of blood T cell repertoires in COVID-19. Study information: The study drew acute and convalescent COVID-19 samples from the United States, Italy and Spain. Sources were T cells, B-cell-depleted T cells, or PBMCs; the material itself was cDNA or gDNA.

Germline loops: CDR1 SGHDN, CDR2 FVKESK. V was cut by 1 base and J by 11 bases, with 14 bases left in between. This CDR3 has 13 residues. The Seattle patients, enrolled during active infection, were followed longitudinally. The authors' processing: Nucleated cell number was recorded as an estimate derived from reference gene primer amplification. Libraries were prepared by immunoSEQ multiplex PCR; TCRdb keeps only in-frame clonotypes and omits some of them. V, J and clone size derive from that table, while D and trimming were established from the DNA sequence. The sample consists of about 420,000 clones, around 90% of them appearing once.

Material: peripheral blood. V and J are TRBV14 and TRBJ1-1; tentative D call: TRBD1 (6 bases). The TCR sequence derives from a man aged 18 to 29 with COVID-19, enrolled during active disease. For the CDR3, the DNA is TGTGCCAGCAGCCAAGCCTTCACAGGGTACGCTTTCTTT. This sequence encodes CASSQAFTGYAFF. Filled out from reference TRBV14 and TRBJ1-1, the complete variable domain reads EAGVTQFPSHSVIEKGQTVTLRCDPISGHDNLYWYRRVMGKEIKFLLHFVKESKQDESGMPNNRFLAERTGGTYSTLKVQPAELEDSGVYFCASSQAFTGYAFFGQGTRLTVV.